This T cell receptor (beta chain) is drawn from a study of cytomegalovirus exposure and HLA in healthy donors (dated by TCRdb to 2016 to 2017). Background on the whole study: An earlier analysis of several hundred of the donors reported approximately 300 Gb of sequence data and 100 million to 140 million unique TCR beta sequences from about 179 million T cells. Four or five DR-DQ haplotypes were handled as single units for association and clustering, since linkage in the cohort was strong. Donor age, sex, ethnicity and CMV serostatus were compiled together with the repertoire data. Genome-wide SNP genotypes for about 55% of the 666 donors were used in a later genetic analysis, which treated that subset as a discovery cohort. To study patterns of TCR occurrence, a later analysis re-analyzed previously published TCR beta repertoires from 700 or so donors and added high-resolution HLA genotyping. Rather than using new phenotypic data, the later analysis identified candidate immune exposures from TCR beta sequences and from how often those sequences occurred across donors. The study was designed to test whether signatures of past pathogen exposure could be identified by cataloging public T cell receptors. High-throughput TCR immunosequencing, statistical association of individual TCRs with disease status, and machine learning were combined to predict cytomegalovirus infection status. An early release that covered about 640 HLA-typed donors contained approximately 300 gigabases of sequencing data and about 93 million unique TCR sequences. An earlier analysis of 500 to 750 of the donors applied high-throughput TCR beta sequencing to assess whether each TCR beta V gene segment acted as functional or pseudogenic. Across approximately 400 genotyped donors of the cohort, an average of about 200,000 unique TCR beta nucleotide sequences per donor were sequenced, and roughly a sixth of those sequences were non-productive. Every discovery cohort repertoire had been produced on one sequencing platform. The number of donors typed differed by locus, with about 629-630 for A, B, C, DRB1 and DQB1, 522 for DQA1, 600 to 610 for DPA1, and some 470 for DPB1. The T cell repertoires of several hundred subjects were profiled by immunosequencing and related to cytomegalovirus serostatus. Along with the approximately 700-subject first cohort, a separate validation cohort of over a hundred different subjects was used. Class I and class II HLA loci were covered by the typing at four-digit resolution. Of the 300 to 400 genotyped donors, about 80% fell in the genetic ancestry cluster associated with self-reported Caucasian donors. What the authors observed across the whole study: When HLA alleles, especially DR and DQ, strongly co-occurred, TCR associations were difficult to assign to individual alleles. An association between a missense DCLRE1C variant and V-gene and J-gene trimming of TCR beta chains was found in a later genetic analysis and replicated in an independent cohort. At a false discovery rate of 0.05, a later analysis linked roughly 17,000 TCR beta sequences to specific HLA alleles. In a later analysis, most CMV-associated TCR beta chains were found to appear HLA-restricted, with HLA associations seemingly driven largely by CMV exposure. Some IMGT-functional V segments, including TRBV6-2 and TRBV6-3, could not be distinguished by the 87-base-pair reads and were therefore excluded. This cohort had only TCR beta chains sequenced, and the lack of alpha or paired-chain data limited which features could be detected. A total of 150 or so TCR beta chains were listed by the study as associated with cytomegalovirus. Because HLA typing was missing for some donors at each locus, association tests included only the typed subset. According to the authors, the approach could potentially be generalized to other disease states and immunological phenotypes. Approximately 18 rarely observed V segments, including chromosome 9 orphons, were excluded from the earlier analysis of about 600 of the donors because counts were too low. In vitro tests confirmed that a few of the cytomegalovirus-associated TCR beta chains recognize cytomegalovirus antigens. A group of highly shared sequence variants was considered likely to be a technical artifact of the sequencing pipeline. A later analysis found that TCR association rates varied across HLA loci, with DRB1 alleles showing the most associated TCRs and HLA-C alleles the fewest. Most TCR sequences were seen in very few donors, while some public TCRs were found in many individuals. An earlier analysis of approximately 540 of the donors showed that most TCR beta V segments appeared in productive rearrangements either about 87% or about 30% of the time, which broadly matched IMGT annotations. Compared with equally common non-associated chains, HLA-associated TCR beta chains in a later analysis were more clonally expanded and had lower generation probabilities. Correlated functional status among segregating V segments might be attributable to linkage disequilibrium, but an unknown experimental factor could not be ruled out. In both the original and validation cohorts, the classifier was reported to diagnose cytomegalovirus status with high specificity and sensitivity. Presence/absence analyses assumed roughly uniform sequencing depth across donors, an assumption that may not hold. In a later genetic analysis, fewer N-insertions in productive TCRs were reported among donors in an Asian-associated ancestry cluster than the roughly 710-donor mean. A further reported finding was that TCR beta sequences accurately predicted the HLA-A and HLA-B alleles for most subjects in the first cohort. Immune exposure information for the cohort was limited to CMV serostatus. In a later analysis, several top co-occurrence clusters were reported to appear linked to parvovirus B19, influenza, CMV and Epstein-Barr virus.

Remarks on this clone: Its antigen specificity is not known. Within one base of it there is no much larger clone, and no base qualities were kept.

For this chain, trimming is 5 bases at the V end and 8 bases at the J end, and the number of junction bases without a gene match is 13. The CDR3 sequence holds 16 residues, the cysteine and phenylalanine included. Of all the DNA, just the CDR3 is kept, 48 bases in frame from base 1. CDR1 KGHSH and CDR2 LQKENI were looked up in the germline V gene. The cohort was made up of approximately 700 healthy bone marrow donors. At the time of sampling, every cohort member was nominally healthy, though immune exposures that went unrecorded were likely present. The donor tested CMV seropositive, placing the donor among the 250 to 300 seropositive members of the cohort. Each donor provided a peripheral blood sample, and peripheral blood mononuclear cells were used for TCR beta sequencing. Genomic DNA extraction from the blood cell samples was performed with the Qiagen DNeasy Blood Extraction Kit. The library was obtained by the immunoSEQ multiplex PCR assay. For the multiplex PCR, a mixture combining 60 forward primers for TCR Vbeta segments and 13 reverse primers for TCR Jbeta segments was used. The CDR3 region of rearranged TCR beta genes was amplified from genomic DNA with a multiplex PCR assay. The Illumina HiSeq System was used to sequence the amplified TCR beta libraries as 87-base-pair reads. The paper's processing steps were these. Across the 666 repertoires, a later analysis counted around 80 million unique TCR beta chains, 9 million to 14 million of which were shared by at least two donors. To remove PCR and sequencing errors, raw reads were error-corrected and collapsed into unique sequences using a nearest-neighbor algorithm that merged closely related sequences. V, D and J gene segments were assigned by aligning CDR3 sequences to IMGT reference sequences. For a sequence to be retained, a match of at least six nucleotides was required to both a V gene segment and a J gene segment. Rearrangements were called productive when the CDR3 lacked stop codons and stayed in frame with V and J; all others were non-productive. CDR3 was defined according to IMGT convention as the region running from the second conserved V-encoded cysteine to the conserved J-encoded phenylalanine. Sequences without an unambiguous match to a single V gene segment were excluded from the earlier analysis of about 630 of the donors. In an earlier analysis of a few hundred of the donors, V segments were called functional above 56.7% productive rearrangements and were called segregating when the between-donor standard deviation exceeded 5%. To diagnose cytomegalovirus status from the catalog of TCR beta chain sequences, a statistical classification framework was built. In a later analysis, V and J genes were assigned by comparing TCR nucleotide sequences against IMGT/GENE-DB human TR gene sequences. Using the TCRdist pipeline, a later analysis assigned CDR3 sequences along with most-parsimonious VDJ recombination scenarios. In a later analysis, each TCR beta chain was defined by its CDR3 amino acid sequence together with its V-gene family, and reads without a unique V-gene family were excluded. A later analysis removed 592 highly shared, low-generation-probability nucleotide sequences to deal with suspected cross-contamination and a sequencing artifact. A later analysis calculated a clonal expansion index for each public chain from normalized within-repertoire ranks of inferred template counts. A later analysis computed generation probabilities with a VDJ recombination model fitted to out-of-frame rearrangements, and checked the results against IGoR. A later analysis scored TCR-TCR, TCR-HLA and TCR-CMV co-occurrence with hypergeometric tests, applying a repertoire-size bias correction to TCR pairs. To estimate false discovery rates, a later analysis permuted the HLA or CMV assignments 20 times. In a later analysis, co-occurring TCRs were grouped using DBSCAN, with TCRdist sequence similarity added in when clustering inside HLA-allele-positive subsets. Repertoires with fewer than 30,000 or more than 120,000 public chains, plus five repertoires with anomalous nucleotide sharing, were excluded from co-occurrence clustering. The immuneACCESS repertoire file appears here via TCRdb, limited to in-frame rearrangements. These files lack a portion of the clones; in checked studies, under half of the deficit traces to unresolved V genes, and the cause of the others is not known. For V, J and clone size, that table is used; D and trimming come from the DNA. The sample records roughly 200,000 clones, 77% of which are singletons. Approximately 2% of the sample is in the top ten clones.

This chain is built from TRBV18 and TRBJ2-4; TRBD2 matches 9 bases in the middle. The sequenced material came from PBMCs. This TCR was sampled from a woman aged 25 to 39 in good health and CMV-seropositive. The CDR3 amino acid sequence is: CASSDWMGTSRDIQYF. The bases are TGTGCCAGCTCAGATTGGATGGGGACTAGCAGGGACATTCAGTACTTC. Reference TRBV18 and TRBJ2-4 proteins supply the regions before and after the CDR3; the full variable domain is: NAGVMQNPRHLVRRRGQEARLRCSPMKGHSHVYWYRQLPEEGLKFMVYLQKENIIDESGMPKERFSAEFPKEGPSILRIQQVVRGDSAAYFCASSDWMGTSRDIQYFGAGTRLSVL.